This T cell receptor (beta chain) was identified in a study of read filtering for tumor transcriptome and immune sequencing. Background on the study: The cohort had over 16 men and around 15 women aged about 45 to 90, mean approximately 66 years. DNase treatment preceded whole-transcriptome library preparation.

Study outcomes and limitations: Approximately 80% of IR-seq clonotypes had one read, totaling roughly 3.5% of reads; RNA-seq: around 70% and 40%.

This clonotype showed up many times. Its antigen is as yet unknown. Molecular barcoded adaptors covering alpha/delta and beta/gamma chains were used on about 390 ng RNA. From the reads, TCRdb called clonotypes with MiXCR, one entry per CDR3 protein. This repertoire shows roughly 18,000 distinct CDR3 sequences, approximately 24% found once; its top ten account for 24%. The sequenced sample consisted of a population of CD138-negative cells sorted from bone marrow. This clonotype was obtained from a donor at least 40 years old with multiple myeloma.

CDR3 sequence reads: CASSPGVSQGVQETQYF. In DNA, the CDR3 is TGTGCCAGCAGCCCCGGTGTATCTCAGGGGGTCCAAGAGACCCAGTACTTC. The V gene is TRBV9, the J gene TRBJ2-5, with TRBD1 matching over 7 bases. Germline CDR1 reads SGDLS; CDR2 reads YYNGEE. The CDR3 loop spans 17 amino acids. The trim removed 4 bases at V and 1 base at J, leaving 13 bases unmatched.